The present T cell receptor (beta chain) was sequenced within a study of blood T cell repertoires in COVID-19. Whole-study context: Samples of COVID-19 (acute and convalescent) were obtained from the United States, Italy and Spain. PBMCs, B-cell-depleted T cells, or T cells provided the cDNA or gDNA that made up the material.

In the original processing: Nucleated cell number was recorded as an estimate derived from reference gene primer amplification. Sequencing used immunoSEQ multiplex PCR; TCRdb keeps in-frame clones, though not all of them. The DNA was the basis for D and trimming; V, J and clone size are from that table. The sample has about 160,000 clones; less than 85% are singletons. V gave up 7 bases and J gave up 0 bases, with 13 bases separating them. The CDR3 totals 15 residues. Per the germline V gene, CDR1 is SGHTA and CDR2 is FQGNSA. The chain couples TRBV7-2 to TRBJ2-1; D not certain. The clonotype originates from a human donor with acute or convalescent COVID-19. The donor label of this sample is uncertain. Sequences were obtained from peripheral blood. The CDR3 bases are TGTGCCAGCAATCATAAAGCGAGCTCCTACAATGAGCAGTTCTTC. Translated, it gives CASNHKASSYNEQFF.